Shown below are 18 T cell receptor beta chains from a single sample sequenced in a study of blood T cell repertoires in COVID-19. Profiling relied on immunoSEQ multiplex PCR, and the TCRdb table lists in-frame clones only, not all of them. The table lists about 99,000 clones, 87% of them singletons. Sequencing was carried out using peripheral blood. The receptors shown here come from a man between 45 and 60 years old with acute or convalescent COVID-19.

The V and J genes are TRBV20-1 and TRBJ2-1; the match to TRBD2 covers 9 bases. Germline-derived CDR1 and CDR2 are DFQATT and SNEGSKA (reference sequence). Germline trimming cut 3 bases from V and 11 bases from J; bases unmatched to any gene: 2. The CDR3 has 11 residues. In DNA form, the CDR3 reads TGCAGTGCTAGGCGGGAGGGCCAGCAGTTCTTC. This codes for CSARREGQQFF.

In DNA, the CDR3 is TGTGCCAGCAGTGCCCGGACAGGGGGCATCGTGACCCAGTACTTC. Translating it yields CASSARTGGIVTQYF. The chain employs TRBV27 and TRBJ2-5; 11 nucleotides match TRBD1. Germline V gene lookup returns CDR1 MNHEY and CDR2 SMNVEV (reference sequence). The CDR3 loop spans 15 amino acids. J was trimmed by 7 bases and V by 5 bases; bases with no gene match: 9.

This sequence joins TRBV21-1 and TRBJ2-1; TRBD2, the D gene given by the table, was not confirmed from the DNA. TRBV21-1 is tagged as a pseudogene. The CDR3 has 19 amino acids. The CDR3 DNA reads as TGTGCCAGCAGCAAAGGAAGCGGGAGGGCCCTGGCCAACCACAATGAGCAGTTCTTC. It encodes CASSKGSGRALANHNEQFF.

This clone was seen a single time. CDR3: CASRSGTSVPYEQYF. The CDR3 DNA sequence: TGTGCCAGCAGATCCGGGACTAGCGTTCCCTACGAGCAGTACTTC. The rearrangement uses TRBV6-5 and TRBJ2-7; 10 bases are a match to TRBD2. This CDR3 comprises 15 residues. Losses at the gene ends were 6 bases for V and 2 bases for J; bases not matched to a gene: 7. CDR1 is MNHEY and CDR2 is SVGAGI in the germline V gene.

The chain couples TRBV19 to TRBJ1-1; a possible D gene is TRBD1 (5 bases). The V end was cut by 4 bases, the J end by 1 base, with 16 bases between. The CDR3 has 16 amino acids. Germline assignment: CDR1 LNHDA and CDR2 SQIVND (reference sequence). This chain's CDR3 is CASSTYAGRGNTEAFF. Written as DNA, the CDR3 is TGTGCCAGTAGTACCTACGCCGGAAGGGGGAACACTGAAGCTTTCTTT.

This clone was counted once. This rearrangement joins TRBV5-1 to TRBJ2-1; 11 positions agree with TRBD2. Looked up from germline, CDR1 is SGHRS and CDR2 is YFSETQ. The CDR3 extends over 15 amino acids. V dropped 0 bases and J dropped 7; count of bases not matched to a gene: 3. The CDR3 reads CASSLGLAGGNEQFF. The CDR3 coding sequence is TGCGCCAGCAGCTTGGGGTTAGCGGGAGGGAATGAGCAGTTCTTC.

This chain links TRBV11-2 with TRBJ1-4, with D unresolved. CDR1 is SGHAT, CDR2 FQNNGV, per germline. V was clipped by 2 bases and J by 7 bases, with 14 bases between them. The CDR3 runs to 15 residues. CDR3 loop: CASSLSWQGGEKLFF. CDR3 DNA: TGTGCCAGCAGCTTATCCTGGCAAGGCGGTGAAAAACTGTTTTTT.

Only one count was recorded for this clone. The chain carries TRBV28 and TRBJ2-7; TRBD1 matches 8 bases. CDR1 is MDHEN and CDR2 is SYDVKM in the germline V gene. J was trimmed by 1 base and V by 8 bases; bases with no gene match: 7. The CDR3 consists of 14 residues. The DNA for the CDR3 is TGTGCCAGCGCTCGGGACAGGTGGTCCTACGAGCAGTACTTC. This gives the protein CASARDRWSYEQYF. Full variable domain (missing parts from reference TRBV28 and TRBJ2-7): DVKVTQSSRYLVKRTGEKVFLECVQDMDHENMFWYRQDPGLGLRLIYFSYDVKMKEKGDIPEGYSVSREKKERFSLILESASTNQTSMYLCASARDRWSYEQYFGPGTRLTVT.

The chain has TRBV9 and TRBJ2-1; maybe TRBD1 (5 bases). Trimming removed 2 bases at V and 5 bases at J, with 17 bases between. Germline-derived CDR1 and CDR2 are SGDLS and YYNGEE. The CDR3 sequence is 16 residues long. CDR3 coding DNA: TGTGCCAGCAGCGTCAGCAGGGCCGAGGTGGACAATGAGCAGTTCTTC. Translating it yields CASSVSRAEVDNEQFF.

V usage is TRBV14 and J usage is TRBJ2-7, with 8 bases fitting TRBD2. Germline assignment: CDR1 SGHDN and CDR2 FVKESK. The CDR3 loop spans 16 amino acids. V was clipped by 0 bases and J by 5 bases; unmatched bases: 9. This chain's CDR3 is CASSQDLKREFHEQYF. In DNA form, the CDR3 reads TGTGCCAGCAGCCAAGATCTGAAGCGGGAGTTCCACGAGCAGTACTTC.

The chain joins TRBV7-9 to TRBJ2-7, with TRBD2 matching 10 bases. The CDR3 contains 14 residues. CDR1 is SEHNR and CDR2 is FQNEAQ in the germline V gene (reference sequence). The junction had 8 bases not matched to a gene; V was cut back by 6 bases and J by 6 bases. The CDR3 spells CASSIAGGGGEQYF. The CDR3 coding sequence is TGTGCCAGCAGTATAGCGGGAGGCGGCGGCGAGCAGTACTTC.

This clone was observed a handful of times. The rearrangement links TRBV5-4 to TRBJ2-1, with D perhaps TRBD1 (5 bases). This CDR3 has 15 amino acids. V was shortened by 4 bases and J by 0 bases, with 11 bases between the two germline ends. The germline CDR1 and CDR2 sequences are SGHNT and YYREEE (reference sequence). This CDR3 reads CASSPTGSSYNEQFF. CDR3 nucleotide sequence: TGTGCCAGCAGCCCTACAGGTTCCTCCTACAATGAGCAGTTCTTC. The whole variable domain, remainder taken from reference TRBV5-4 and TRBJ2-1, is ETGVTQSPTHLIKTRGQQVTLRCSSQSGHNTVSWYQQALGQGPQFIFQYYREEENGRGNFPPRFSGLQFPNYSSELNVNALELDDSALYLCASSPTGSSYNEQFFGPGTRLTVL.

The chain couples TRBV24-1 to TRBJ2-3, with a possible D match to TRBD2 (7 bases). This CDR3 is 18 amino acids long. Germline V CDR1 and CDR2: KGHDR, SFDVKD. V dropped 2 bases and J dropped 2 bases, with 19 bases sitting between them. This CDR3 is CATSDWGRGGFFTDTQYF. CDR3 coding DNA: TGTGCCACCAGTGATTGGGGGCGCGGGGGTTTTTTCACAGATACGCAGTATTTT.

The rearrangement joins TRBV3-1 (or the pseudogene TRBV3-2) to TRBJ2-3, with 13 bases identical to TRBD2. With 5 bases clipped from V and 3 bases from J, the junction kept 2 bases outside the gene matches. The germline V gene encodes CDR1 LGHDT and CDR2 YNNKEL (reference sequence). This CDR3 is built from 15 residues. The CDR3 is CASSKTSGRTDTQYF. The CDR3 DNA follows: TGTGCCAGCAGCAAGACTAGCGGGAGGACAGATACGCAGTATTTT.

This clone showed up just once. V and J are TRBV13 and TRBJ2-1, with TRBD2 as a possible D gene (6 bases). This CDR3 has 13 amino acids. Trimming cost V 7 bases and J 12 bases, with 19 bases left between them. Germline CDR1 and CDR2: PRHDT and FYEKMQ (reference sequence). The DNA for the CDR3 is TGTGCCAGCACTCGTCGCCTAGCGTCTTTGCAGTTCTTC. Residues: CASTRRLASLQFF.

The chain's CDR3 is CASSLTSGRETQYF. CDR3 DNA: TGCGCCAGCAGCTTGACTAGCGGGAGGGAGACCCAGTACTTC. The chain recombines TRBV5-1 with TRBJ2-5, with TRBD2 identical over 12 bases. Trimming at V came to 1 base and at J to 5 bases, leaving 0 bases not matched to a gene. This CDR3 spans 14 amino acids. The germline gives CDR1 SGHRS, CDR2 YFSETQ.

CDR3 in amino acids: CASRFPKAGVGTGELFF. In DNA, the CDR3 is TGTGCCAGCAGATTCCCCAAAGCGGGAGTAGGCACCGGGGAGCTGTTTTTT. The chain employs TRBV27 and TRBJ2-2, with 8 bases that match TRBD2. Germline assignment: CDR1 MNHEY and CDR2 SMNVEV (reference sequence). The CDR3 spans 17 residues. V lost 6 bases to trimming and J lost 4 bases; unmatched junction nucleotides: 13.

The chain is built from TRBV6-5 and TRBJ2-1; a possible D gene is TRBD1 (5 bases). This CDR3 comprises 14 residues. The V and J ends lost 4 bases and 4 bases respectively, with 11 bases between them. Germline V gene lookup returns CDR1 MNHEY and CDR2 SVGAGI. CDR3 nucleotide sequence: TGTGCCAGCAGTTCGACAGATTTTTACAATGAGCAGTTCTTC. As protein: CASSSTDFYNEQFF.